These T cell receptor beta chains were read from a single sample in a study of T-cell memory formation after mild COVID-19. TCRdb processed the 5' RACE reads anew with MiXCR; each CDR3 protein has one entry. The repertoire consists of about 410,000 distinct CDR3 sequences, with less than 25% occurring once and the leading ten covering around 13%. The sequenced sample was PBMCs or a T cell subset sorted from them (not recorded which). The receptors shown here come from an adult woman who had mild COVID-19 (a few samples of this study predate the infection). Cell type and time point are not known. The CDR3 runs from the conserved cysteine through the conserved F or W. The D gene is left open where the match is weak. Only some rows state a clone size, as once, few, many or a class for expanded clones.

NA	many	TRBJ2-7	11	TRBV7-9	TGTGCCAGCAGCGTGACCTACGAGCAGTACTTC	CASSVTYEQYF
NA	NA	TRBJ2-7	14	TRBV14	TGTGCCAGCAGCCAGGGGCTTGGCTCCTACGAGCAGTACTTC	CASSQGLGSYEQYF
NA	NA	TRBJ2-1	13	TRBV20-1	TGCAGTGCTAGAGATTGGCAGAACAATGAGCAGTTCTTC	CSARDWQNNEQFF
NA	few	TRBJ2-7	16	TRBV14	TGTGCCAGCAGCCCCGTATTCGGCAGCCACCCGTACGAGCAGTACTTC	CASSPVFGSHPYEQYF
TRBD2	NA	TRBJ2-5	16	TRBV12-3/TRBV12-4	TGTGCCAGCGAGAGAGGTAGCGGGAACCACCAAGAGACCCAGTACTTC	CASERGSGNHQETQYF
TRBD1	few	TRBJ1-2	15	TRBV4-2	TGTGCCAGCAGCTCACGGACAGGGGAAGACTATGGCTACACCTTC	CASSSRTGEDYGYTF
TRBD1	NA	TRBJ1-5	13	TRBV12-3/TRBV12-4	TGTGCCAGCAGAAACAGGGGAATTCAGCCCCAGCATTTT	CASRNRGIQPQHF
TRBD2	many	TRBJ2-3	18	TRBV4-2	TGTGCCAGCAGCCAAACCCGGACTAGCGGGAGAGCTACCCATACGCAGTATTTT	CASSQTRTSGRATHTQYF
NA	NA	TRBJ2-7	13	TRBV7-9	TGTGCCAGCAGCTCCCTGGACGGCTACGAGCAGTACTTC	CASSSLDGYEQYF
TRBD2	NA	TRBJ2-1	15	TRBV7-3	TGTGCCAGCAGCTTAGGTAGGGGGACTAGCGCAGAGCAGTTCTTC	CASSLGRGTSAEQFF
TRBD2	NA	TRBJ2-2	17	TRBV6-2/TRBV6-3	TGTGCCAGCAGTCATACCCGACTAGCGGCAAACACCGGGGAGCTGTTTTTT	CASSHTRLAANTGELFF
TRBD2	NA	TRBJ2-3	16	TRBV7-9	TGTGCCAGCAGCTTCTGGCCAGCGGGGTACACAGATACGCAGTATTTT	CASSFWPAGYTDTQYF
TRBD1	NA	TRBJ2-1	13	TRBV27	TGTGCCAGCAGTAAGACAGGGGAGAATGAGCAGTTCTTC	CASSKTGENEQFF
NA	once	TRBJ2-7	15	TRBV24-1	TGTGCCACCAGTGAGGGAGGGACAGGCTCCTACGAGCAGTACTTC	CATSEGGTGSYEQYF
TRBD2	NA	TRBJ2-1	13	TRBV12-3/TRBV12-4	TGTGCCAGCGGAGCGGGGTACTACAATGAGCAGTTCTTC	CASGAGYYNEQFF
TRBD2	few	TRBJ2-5	16	TRBV7-9	TGTGCCAGCAGCTTAGGTCTAGCGGGAGGGAGCGAGACCCAGTACTTC	CASSLGLAGGSETQYF
NA	NA	TRBJ1-2	15	TRBV7-2	TGTGCCAGCAGCTTCCAGGGAGGACAGAACTATGGCTACACCTTC	CASSFQGGQNYGYTF
NA	NA	TRBJ2-7	13	TRBV5-1	TGCGCCAGCAGCCCGGACTGGAACTACGAGCAGTACTTC	CASSPDWNYEQYF
NA	NA	TRBJ2-1	15	TRBV15	TGTGCCACCAGCGCGGGCGGTAGCTCCTACAATGAGCAGTTCTTC	CATSAGGSSYNEQFF
NA	NA	TRBJ2-3	13	TRBV5-1	TGCGCCAGCAGCTTGGAGCAGACAGATACGCAGTATTTT	CASSLEQTDTQYF
TRBD1	NA	TRBJ2-7	14	TRBV6-1	TGTGCCAGCAGGGACGGACAGGGAACCTACGAGCAGTACTTC	CASRDGQGTYEQYF
NA	few	TRBJ2-1	15	TRBV12-3/TRBV12-4	TGTGCCAGCAGTTCCGGGACCAGCGGTTGGAATGAGCAGTTCTTC	CASSSGTSGWNEQFF
TRBD2	NA	TRBJ2-7	16	TRBV12-3/TRBV12-4	TGTGCCAGCAGCCCTACCCCACTAGCGGGAGGTGGCGAGCAGTACTTC	CASSPTPLAGGGEQYF
TRBD2	NA	TRBJ2-1	13	TRBV11-2	TGTGCCAGCAGCTCGAGACTAGCGGCCTGGCAGTTCTTC	CASSSRLAAWQFF
NA	few	TRBJ2-7	15	TRBV30	TGTGCCTGGAGTGTATCGCTCGGGCCCGGGGACGAGCAGTACTTC	CAWSVSLGPGDEQYF
TRBD2	NA	TRBJ2-1	16	TRBV6-1	TGTGCCAGCATCTCCCCTCGGGGGGGCTCCTACAATGAGCAGTTCTTC	CASISPRGGSYNEQFF
NA	NA	TRBJ1-2	14	TRBV5-1	TGCGCCAGCAGCTTGGGTTACAGGGAGTTAGGCTACACCTTC	CASSLGYRELGYTF
TRBD2	NA	TRBJ2-1	15	TRBV5-1	TGCGCCAGCACCCTCAGCGGGGACTCCTACAATGAGCAGTTCTTC	CASTLSGDSYNEQFF
NA	NA	TRBJ2-7	14	TRBV6-2/TRBV6-3	TGTGCCAGCATCTCTAGCTGGGACGGGGGCGAGCAGTACTTC	CASISSWDGGEQYF
NA	few	TRBJ1-1	15	TRBV5-1	TGCGCCAGCAGCTCCCGCGCGGGATGGAACACTGAAGCTTTCTTT	CASSSRAGWNTEAFF
TRBD1	NA	TRBJ1-1	15	TRBV9	TGTTCCAGCAGCGCCTGGGACAGGGTGAACACTGAAGCTTTCTTT	CSSSAWDRVNTEAFF
NA	NA	TRBJ2-2	15	TRBV4-1	TGCGCCAGCAGCCAAGATGAGGTGAACACCGGGGAGCTGTTTTTT	CASSQDEVNTGELFF
NA	few	TRBJ2-2	14	TRBV13	TGTGCCAGCAGCCCAAAATTTACTGCCGGGGAGCTGTTTTTT	CASSPKFTAGELFF
TRBD1	NA	TRBJ2-4	13	TRBV7-9	TGTGCCAGCAGCTTAGAACAGGGGGCAATTCAGTACTTC	CASSLEQGAIQYF
TRBD2	few	TRBJ2-5	19	TRBV7-8	TGTGCCAGCATATCCTTTCTAGCGGGGGGATACGGGGCCCAAGAGACCCAGTACTTC	CASISFLAGGYGAQETQYF
TRBD2	few	TRBJ2-2	14	TRBV6-5	TGTGCCAGCAGTTCTTGGTCGGGAGGCGGGGAGCTGTTTTTT	CASSSWSGGGELFF
NA	few	TRBJ2-3	18	TRBV11-3	TGTGCCAGCAGCTTCGCCCGTTACCATTCGGAGGGCACAGATACGCAGTATTTT	CASSFARYHSEGTDTQYF
TRBD1	few	TRBJ2-7	15	TRBV6-6	TGTGCCAGCAGTTACCCGGGACAGGGGGACTACGAGCAGTACTTC	CASSYPGQGDYEQYF
TRBD2	few	TRBJ2-2	17	TRBV11-1	TGTGCCAGCAGCTTTCGCCTAGCGGGAGTTTACACCGGGGAGCTGTTTTTT	CASSFRLAGVYTGELFF
TRBD2	many	TRBJ2-7	13	TRBV5-1	TGCGCCGGAATTGGTAGCGGGAGGGAAGAGCAGTACTTC	CAGIGSGREEQYF
NA	few	TRBJ1-2	12	TRBV12-3/TRBV12-4	TGTGCCAGCAGTTTGGGCCGCCTGGGCTACACCTTC	CASSLGRLGYTF
NA	NA	TRBJ2-1	14	TRBV24-1	TGTGCCACCAGTGAGGCAGGGTCAATGAAGGTGCAGTTCTTC	CATSEAGSMKVQFF
NA	NA	TRBJ2-3	15	TRBV25-1	TGTGCCAGCAGTGGTATAAGCGGACGGGGAGATACGCAGTATTTT	CASSGISGRGDTQYF
TRBD2	NA	TRBJ2-2	13	TRBV12-3/TRBV12-4	TGTGCCAGCAGTTTGCGGGAGGCCGGGGAGCTGTTTTTT	CASSLREAGELFF
TRBD2	few	TRBJ2-5	14	TRBV5-6	TGTGCCAGCAGCCCCATAGCGGGGTCAGAGACCCAGTACTTC	CASSPIAGSETQYF
NA	NA	TRBJ2-1	12	TRBV5-5	TGTGCCAGCAGCTTGGCCCGAGCTGAGCAGTTCTTC	CASSLARAEQFF
NA	NA	TRBJ1-5	20	TRBV7-9	TGTGCCAGCAGCTCCTCCTTGGCAGGTGTCAGGGCGGATAGCAATCAGCCCCAGCATTTT	CASSSSLAGVRADSNQPQHF
TRBD1	few	TRBJ2-7	16	TRBV25-1	TGTGCCAGCAGTGAATTTGAGGACAGGGTCAACGACGAGCAGTACTTC	CASSEFEDRVNDEQYF
TRBD2	NA	TRBJ2-3	18	TRBV7-9	TGTGCCAGCAGCCCCCCGACCCGGACTAGCGGGAGAACAGATACGCAGTATTTT	CASSPPTRTSGRTDTQYF